One and the same sample provided the 10 T cell receptor beta chains below, sequenced in a study of blood T cells in healthy people across ages. The authors ran a second PCR of 7 to 11 cycles using a sample-barcoded 5' primer and a J-beta primer mix. TCRdb analysed the 5' RACE reads with MiXCR anew, one entry per CDR3 protein. The table lists 730,000 or so distinct CDR3 sequences, roughly two fifths of them singletons. Sequenced sample: blood. The receptors originated from a woman aged 60-70 years in good health.

This clonotype was seen more than once but under ten times. The rearrangement links TRBV20-1 to TRBJ1-5; tentatively, D is TRBD1 (6 bases). V dropped 0 bases and J dropped 3 bases, with 18 bases sitting between them. CDR1 is DFQATT and CDR2 is SNEGSKA in the germline V gene (reference sequence). The CDR3 consists of 17 residues. The chain's CDR3 is CSARDLGVRQANQPQHF. The CDR3 DNA reads TGCAGTGCTAGAGATCTCGGCGTAAGACAGGCCAATCAGCCCCAGCATTTT.

The table lists this clonotype with a few counts. V usage is TRBV7-2 and J usage is TRBJ2-4; D may be TRBD1 or TRBD2 (5 bases each). Matching the DNA end better, TRBJ2-7 makes the J call doubtful. Germline CDR1 SGHTA, CDR2 FQGNSA. The CDR3 is 14 residues long. The CDR3 DNA sequence: TGTGCCAGCAGCTTAGAACGGGGACCTTACGAGCAGTACTTC. Amino acids: CASSLERGPYEQYF.

V is TRBV20-1 and J is TRBJ2-1; 9 bases are shared with TRBD2. CDR3 length: 11 amino acids. The J segment lost 10 bases and the V segment lost 6 bases, leaving 4 bases of the junction unmatched. Germline V gene lookup returns CDR1 DFQATT and CDR2 SNEGSKA (reference sequence). In nucleotides, the CDR3 is TGCAGTGCCAGAACTAGCGGGGAGCAGTTCTTC. Translated: CSARTSGEQFF.

V usage is TRBV7-3 and J usage is TRBJ2-5; tentatively, D is TRBD1 or TRBD2 (5 bases each). Looked up from germline, CDR1 is SGHTA and CDR2 is FQGTGA. This CDR3 has 15 amino acids. The V end lost 0 bases, the J end lost 5 bases, and 13 bases lay between the germline ends. The CDR3 nucleotides are TGTGCCAGCAGCTTAACGGGGGACGCCCGGGAGACCCAGTACTTC. Translating it yields CASSLTGDARETQYF. The variable domain in full, completed from reference TRBV7-3 and TRBJ2-5, reads GAGVSQTPSNKVTEKGKYVELRCDPISGHTALYWYRQSLGQGPEFLIYFQGTGAADDSGLPNDRFFAVRPEGSVSTLKIQRTERGDSAVYLCASSLTGDARETQYFGPGTRLLVL.

This clonotype was seen only a few times. This sequence joins TRBV6-2 or TRBV6-3 and TRBJ2-1, with D perhaps TRBD2 (5 bases). CDR1 MNHEY and CDR2 SVGEGT come from the germline V gene. The CDR3 spans 13 residues. The germline V and J ends were trimmed by 7 bases and 10 bases, with 17 bases remaining between them. CDR3: CASIGGVFYEQFF. In nucleotides, the CDR3 is TGTGCCAGCATAGGAGGAGTTTTTTACGAGCAGTTCTTC.

The DNA of the CDR3 is TGTGCCAGCAGTGACCCGGGACTAGCGGGCTACGAGCAGTACTTC. Its protein product is CASSDPGLAGYEQYF. The rearrangement links TRBV2 to TRBJ2-7, with 12 positions matching TRBD2. CDR3 length: 15 amino acids. Germline loops: CDR1 SNHLY, CDR2 FYNNEI. The junction had 3 bases not matched to a gene; V was cut back by 3 bases and J by 3 bases.

This clonotype occurred a few times. The gene calls are TRBV25-1 and TRBJ2-7; perhaps TRBD1 as D (6 bases). The V gene's germline CDR1 is MGHDK and CDR2 SYGVNS. V was cut by 5 bases and J by 3 bases, with 23 bases left in between. The CDR3 covers 17 residues. The chain's CDR3 is CASSNSRAPGHDYEQYF. DNA of the CDR3: TGTGCCAGCAGTAACTCTCGTGCACCGGGACACGACTACGAGCAGTACTTC.

There are many counts of this clonotype. The genes are TRBV28 and TRBJ2-7; 8 bases are a match to TRBD2. The germline V gene has CDR1 MDHEN and CDR2 SYDVKM. This CDR3 spans 15 amino acids. The V and J ends lost 6 bases and 1 base, in that order; junction bases with no gene match: 8. The CDR3 nucleotides read TGTGCCAGCAGCTTAGGAACTAGCGGATCCTACGAGCAGTACTTC. Amino acids: CASSLGTSGSYEQYF.

In this sample, this clonotype turned up many times. The chain couples TRBV20-1 to TRBJ2-5, with no clear D. This CDR3 region has 12 residues. Germline V CDR1 and CDR2: DFQATT, SNEGSKA (reference sequence). With 0 bases removed from V and 7 bases from J, the gap between germline ends came to 9 bases. As DNA, the CDR3 is TGCAGTGCTAGAGAAAGAGAAGTGACCCAGTACTTC. This codes for CSAREREVTQYF.

The rearrangement joins TRBV12-3 or TRBV12-4 to TRBJ2-3; 8 nucleotides align to TRBD2. V lost 3 bases and J lost 6; bases outside the gene matches: 8. The CDR3 spans 15 residues. The CDR3 nucleotides are TGTGCCAGCAGTTTGAGCGGGGGTGGTCGGGATACGCAGTATTTT. This gives the protein CASSLSGGGRDTQYF.